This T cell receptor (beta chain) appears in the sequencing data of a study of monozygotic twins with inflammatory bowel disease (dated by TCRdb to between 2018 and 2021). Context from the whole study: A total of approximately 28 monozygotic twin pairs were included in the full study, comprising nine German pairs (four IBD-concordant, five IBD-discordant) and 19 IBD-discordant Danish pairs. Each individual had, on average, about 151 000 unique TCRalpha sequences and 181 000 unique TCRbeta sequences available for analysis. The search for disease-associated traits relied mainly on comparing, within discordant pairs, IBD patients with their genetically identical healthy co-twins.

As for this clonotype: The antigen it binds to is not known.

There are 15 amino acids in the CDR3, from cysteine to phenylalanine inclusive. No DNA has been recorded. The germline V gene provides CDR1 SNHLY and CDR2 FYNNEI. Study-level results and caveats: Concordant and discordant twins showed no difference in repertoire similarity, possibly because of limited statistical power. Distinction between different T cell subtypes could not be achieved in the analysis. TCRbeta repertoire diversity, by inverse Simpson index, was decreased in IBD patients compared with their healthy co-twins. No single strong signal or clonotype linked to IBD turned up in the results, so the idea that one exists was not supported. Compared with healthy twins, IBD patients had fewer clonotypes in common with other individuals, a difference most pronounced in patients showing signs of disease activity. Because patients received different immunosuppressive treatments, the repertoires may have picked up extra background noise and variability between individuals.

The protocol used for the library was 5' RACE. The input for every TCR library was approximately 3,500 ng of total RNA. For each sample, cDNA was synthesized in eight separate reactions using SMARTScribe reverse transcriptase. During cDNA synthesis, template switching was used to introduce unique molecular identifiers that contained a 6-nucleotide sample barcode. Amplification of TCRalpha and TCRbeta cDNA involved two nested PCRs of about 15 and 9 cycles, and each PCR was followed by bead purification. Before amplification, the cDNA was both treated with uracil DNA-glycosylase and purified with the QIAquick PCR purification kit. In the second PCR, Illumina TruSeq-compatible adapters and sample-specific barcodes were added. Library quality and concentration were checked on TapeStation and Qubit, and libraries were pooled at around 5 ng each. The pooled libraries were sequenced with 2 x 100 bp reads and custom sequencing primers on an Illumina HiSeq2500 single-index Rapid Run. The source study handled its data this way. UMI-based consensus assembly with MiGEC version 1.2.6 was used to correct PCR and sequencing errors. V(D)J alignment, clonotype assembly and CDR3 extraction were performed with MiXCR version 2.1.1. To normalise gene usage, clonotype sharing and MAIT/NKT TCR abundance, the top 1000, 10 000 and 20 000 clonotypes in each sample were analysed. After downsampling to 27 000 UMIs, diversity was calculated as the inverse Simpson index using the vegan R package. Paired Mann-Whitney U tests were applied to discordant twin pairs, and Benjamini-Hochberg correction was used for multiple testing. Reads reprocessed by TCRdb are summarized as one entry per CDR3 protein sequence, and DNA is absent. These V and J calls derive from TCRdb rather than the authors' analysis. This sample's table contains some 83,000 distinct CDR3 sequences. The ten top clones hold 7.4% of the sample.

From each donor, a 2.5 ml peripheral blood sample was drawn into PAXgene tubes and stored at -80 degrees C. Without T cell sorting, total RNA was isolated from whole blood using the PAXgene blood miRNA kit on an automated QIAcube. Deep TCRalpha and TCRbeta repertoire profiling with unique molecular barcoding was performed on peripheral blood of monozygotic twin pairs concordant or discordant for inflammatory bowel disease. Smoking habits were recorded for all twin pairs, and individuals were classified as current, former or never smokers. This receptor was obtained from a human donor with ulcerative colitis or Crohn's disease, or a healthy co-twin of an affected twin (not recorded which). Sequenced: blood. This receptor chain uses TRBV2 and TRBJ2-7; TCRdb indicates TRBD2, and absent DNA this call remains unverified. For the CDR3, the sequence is CASTIGTSGGYEQYF. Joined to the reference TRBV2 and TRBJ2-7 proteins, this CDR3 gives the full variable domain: EPEVTQTPSHQVTQMGQEVILRCVPISNHLYFYWYRQILGQKVEFLVSFYNNEISEKSEIFDDQFSVERPDGSNFTLKIRSTKLEDSAMYFCASTIGTSGGYEQYFGPGTRLTVT.